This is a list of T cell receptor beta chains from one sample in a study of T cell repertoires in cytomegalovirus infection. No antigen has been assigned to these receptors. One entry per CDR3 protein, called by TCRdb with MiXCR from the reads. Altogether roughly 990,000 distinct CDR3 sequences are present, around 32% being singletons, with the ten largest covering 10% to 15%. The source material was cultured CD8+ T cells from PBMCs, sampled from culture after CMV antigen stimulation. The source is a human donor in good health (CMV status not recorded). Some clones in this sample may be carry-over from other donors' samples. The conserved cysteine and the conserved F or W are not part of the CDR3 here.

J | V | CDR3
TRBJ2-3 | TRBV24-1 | ATSDRQDLTDTQY
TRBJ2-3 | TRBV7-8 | ASSKTPAGTQY
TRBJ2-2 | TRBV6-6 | ASRSGTLANTGELF
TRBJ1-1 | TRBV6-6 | ASRPHRLEAF
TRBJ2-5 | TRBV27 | ASRARQGEAETQY
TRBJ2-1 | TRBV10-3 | AISGTGEQF
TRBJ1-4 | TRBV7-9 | ASSLAQGAGEKLF
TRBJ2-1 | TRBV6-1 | ASRLGNEQF
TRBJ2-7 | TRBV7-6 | ASSLTRGGQNEQY
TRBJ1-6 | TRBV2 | ASSTPRTGGRNSPLH
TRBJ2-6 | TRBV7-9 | ASSQQSQGRRFAGANVLT
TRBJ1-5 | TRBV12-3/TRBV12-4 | ASSQGGYNNQPQH
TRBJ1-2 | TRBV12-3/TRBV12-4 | ASSILRGTDGYT
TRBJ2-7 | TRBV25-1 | ASSEYPHEQY
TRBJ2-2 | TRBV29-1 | SVAGDLPGELF
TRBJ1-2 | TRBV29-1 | SVVEHGYT
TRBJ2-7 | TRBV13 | ASSLWGRAYEQY
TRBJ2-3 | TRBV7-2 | ASSLVGGEDTQY
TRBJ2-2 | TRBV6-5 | ASSRDRGRGELF
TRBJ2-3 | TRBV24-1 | ATQSPQTSAQY
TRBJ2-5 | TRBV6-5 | ASTEGLGYQETQY
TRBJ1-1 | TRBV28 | ASSLRQRIDTEAF
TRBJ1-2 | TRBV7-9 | ASSPRSANYGYT
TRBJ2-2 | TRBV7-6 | ASSPGQTTNTGELF
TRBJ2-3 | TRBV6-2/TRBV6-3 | ASSSSVRRGTDTQY
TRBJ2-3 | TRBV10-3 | AIRDDSTDTQY
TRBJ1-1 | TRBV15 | ATSREASMNTEAF